This note documents a single T cell receptor beta chain sequence. This clonotype has just a few counts. It lacks a known antigen. No clone much larger than this one lies a single base away; base qualities are absent. The data originate from a study of T cells in Graves' hyperthyroidism and ophthalmopathy (dated by TCRdb to about 2019). With respect to the entire study: Peripheral blood samples were taken at initial diagnosis, before any treatment was given. TCR V-J signatures able to tell the groups apart were searched for in a discovery cohort of 90 to 100 patients, of whom about 40 had Graves' ophthalmopathy and more than 55 had stable Graves' hyperthyroidism. Prospective prediction of ophthalmopathy was tested in an independent validation cohort of under 20 hyperthyroidism patients and some 17 patients who later progressed to ophthalmopathy. The roughly 90 discovery patients were divided at random into training and test sets in a 7:3 ratio. In addition, the study compared T-cell repertoires in thyroid tissue and in blood from about 6 Graves' hyperthyroidism patients. After sampling, hyperthyroidism patients received methimazole starting at 30 mg daily, and ophthalmopathy patients received high-dose intravenous methylprednisolone. The paper describes TCR Vbeta CDR3 sequencing of 140 or so peripheral blood samples, made up of some 42 ophthalmopathy patients, around 78 hyperthyroidism patients and 17 progressor patients.

TCR beta CDR3 regions were amplified from RNA transcripts. The first round of RT-PCR for the TCR CDR3 was performed with the HTBI primer set and the Qiagen OneStep RT-PCR kit. Libraries were constructed in a second round of multiplex PCR, after which size selection and purification were performed. Paired-end sequencing of the libraries was performed with 100 bp reads on an Illumina HiSeq2000. The source study handled its data this way. SOAPnuke was used to process the raw data, throwing out any read that contained adapters or uncalled bases, had a mean Phred below 15, or lacked an exact constant-primer or identifier match. High-quality paired reads were merged with COPE v1.2.5, and unique nucleotide sequences were defined as clonotypes. Clonotypes were aligned to IMGT TRBV, TRBD and TRBJ reference segments using MiTCR v1.1. The analysis was restricted to V-J combinations with a frequency above 0.0001, which together covered about 99% of the repertoires. The TCS score was defined as the ratio of F50 (clonal expansion) to E x V (chaos), calculated using BLOSUM62-based TCRdist between CDR3 peptides within each V-J. Welch's t-statistics and random forest reduced roughly 540 V-J features to roughly 13, which were used in a naive Bayes classifier (R e1071). The public reads were quality trimmed at Q25 with fastp and then assembled into clones with MiXCR by TCRdb, keeping productive beta chains. Duplicate CDR3 protein sequences are folded into a single record with the most common DNA and genes. Clone size and V and J calls follow TCRdb, not the original study. For this sample the table gives 400,000 to 600,000 distinct CDR3 sequences, of which under 25% were detected only once. The ten largest clonotypes hold less than 30% of the sample.

Relative to germline, V is 5 bases shorter and J is 4 bases shorter, with 20 bases between their ends. Taken from cysteine to phenylalanine, the CDR3 has 16 residues. Only CDR3 DNA remains: 48 bases, in frame from the first base. Sequences SEHNR (CDR1) and FQNEAQ (CDR2) are obtained from the germline V gene (reference sequence). Stable Graves' hyperthyroidism was defined as no progression to ophthalmopathy during 18 months of follow-up. Hyperthyroidism patients were aged 18 to 65 years and newly diagnosed, with disease duration of less than 2 months. Exclusion was applied to patients with uncontrolled infections, other autoimmune diseases, pregnancy or lactation. Diagnoses relied on clinical symptoms, serum thyroxine and TRAb, thyroid ultrasound and orbital computed tomography. PBMCs were isolated from 10 ml of fresh peripheral blood by Ficoll-Paque density gradient centrifugation. Total RNA was extracted using Trizol reagent, and RNA quality was assessed on an Agilent 2100 Bioanalyzer.

The paper's findings and limits, for the study overall: Most expanded thyroid clonotypes (frequency above 0.001) were also found in blood, which suggests that blood repertoires may mirror thyroid immune responses. Sample size was not statistically predetermined, and blinding of investigators to group allocation was not performed. Ophthalmopathy was separated from stable hyperthyroidism by a 13 V-J signature model, with just over 85% sensitivity and about 81% specificity obtained in cross-validation and 80%/75% obtained in testing. In validation, the model predicted progression to ophthalmopathy with 65% to 71% sensitivity and approximately 74% specificity, a median of about 6.7 months before onset.

The specimen was blood. This clonotype was obtained from a man in his late teens or twenties with Graves' hyperthyroidism. Recombination joined TRBV7-9 with TRBJ2-5; the D gene cannot be named for sure. For the CDR3, the sequence is CASSPTTRTGGETQYF. The DNA reads as follows: TGTGCCAGCAGCCCCACGACCCGGACGGGCGGAGAGACCCAGTACTTC.